This is a list of T cell receptor beta chains from one sample in a study of shared clonotypes between healthy human individuals. The table came from immunoSEQ multiplex PCR; TCRdb's copy has only in-frame clones and leaves some out. The repertoire consists of about 2,100,000 clones, with more than 85% occurring once and the leading ten covering roughly 1.8%. Sequencing was done on a sample of naive CD8+ T cells from PBMCs. The receptors originated from a man between 18 and 29 years old in good health. Some clones in this sample may be carry-over from other donors' samples. The CDR3 runs from the conserved cysteine through the conserved F or W. The D gene is left open where the match is weak. Rows may omit the clone size; those that give it use once, few, many or a size class.

CDR3 length: 14
clone size: few
D gene: TRBD1
J gene: TRBJ2-7
V gene: TRBV19
CDR3 protein: CASSPGQGAYEQYF
CDR3 DNA: TGTGCCAGTAGTCCCGGACAGGGGGCTTACGAGCAGTACTTC

CDR3 length: 13
clone size: NA
D gene: NA
J gene: TRBJ1-2
V gene: TRBV6-6
CDR3 protein: CASSTTGSYGYTF
CDR3 DNA: TGTGCCAGCAGTACAACAGGATCGTACGGCTACACCTTC

CDR3 length: 14
clone size: NA
D gene: TRBD2
J gene: TRBJ2-3
V gene: TRBV6-5
CDR3 protein: CASRAGGRTDTQYF
CDR3 DNA: TGTGCCAGCAGGGCTGGCGGGAGGACTGATACGCAGTATTTT

CDR3 length: 15
clone size: NA
D gene: NA
J gene: TRBJ2-5
V gene: TRBV7-9
CDR3 protein: CASSASRTVQETQYF
CDR3 DNA: TGTGCCAGCAGCGCTAGTAGGACAGTTCAAGAGACCCAGTACTTC

CDR3 length: 15
clone size: NA
D gene: NA
J gene: TRBJ2-7
V gene: TRBV30
CDR3 protein: CAWSVPGQFIYEQYF
CDR3 DNA: TGTGCCTGGAGTGTACCTGGGCAGTTTATCTACGAGCAGTACTTC

CDR3 length: 16
clone size: NA
D gene: NA
J gene: TRBJ1-2
V gene: TRBV27
CDR3 protein: CASSFRTQVTEEGYTF
CDR3 DNA: TGTGCCAGCAGTTTCCGAACTCAAGTGACAGAGGAGGGCTACACCTTC

CDR3 length: 17
clone size: NA
D gene: NA
J gene: TRBJ2-1
V gene: TRBV5-1
CDR3 protein: CASSFSPGWGYNNEQFF
CDR3 DNA: TGCGCCAGCAGCTTCAGTCCGGGATGGGGATATAACAATGAGCAGTTCTTC

CDR3 length: 15
clone size: NA
D gene: NA
J gene: TRBJ1-2
V gene: TRBV28
CDR3 protein: CASSLFGTSPYGYTF
CDR3 DNA: TGTGCCAGCAGTTTATTTGGGACATCGCCATATGGCTACACCTTC

CDR3 length: 15
clone size: NA
D gene: NA
J gene: TRBJ2-7
V gene: TRBV4-3
CDR3 protein: CASSQAYGSAYEQYF
CDR3 DNA: TGCGCCAGCAGCCAAGCATACGGATCTGCCTACGAGCAGTACTTC

CDR3 length: 15
clone size: NA
D gene: NA
J gene: TRBJ1-2
V gene: TRBV5-1
CDR3 protein: CASSLRTGEGDGYTF
CDR3 DNA: TGCGCCAGCAGCTTGAGGACGGGGGAAGGTGATGGCTACACCTTC

CDR3 length: 15
clone size: once
D gene: NA
J gene: TRBJ2-1
V gene: TRBV27
CDR3 protein: CASSPHSETYNEQFF
CDR3 DNA: TGTGCCAGCAGCCCACATAGCGAAACCTACAATGAGCAGTTCTTC

CDR3 length: 15
clone size: NA
D gene: NA
J gene: TRBJ1-4
V gene: TRBV30
CDR3 protein: CAWSSGTATNEKLFF
CDR3 DNA: TGTGCCTGGAGTTCTGGGACTGCAACTAATGAAAAACTGTTTTTT

CDR3 length: 13
clone size: NA
D gene: NA
J gene: TRBJ2-1
V gene: TRBV7-9
CDR3 protein: CASSSPLPDEQFF
CDR3 DNA: TGTGCCAGCAGCTCGCCCCTACCGGATGAGCAGTTCTTC

CDR3 length: 15
clone size: NA
D gene: NA
J gene: TRBJ1-1
V gene: TRBV10-3
CDR3 protein: CAISDVRGKNTEAFF
CDR3 DNA: TGTGCCATCAGTGATGTGAGGGGGAAAAACACTGAAGCTTTCTTT

CDR3 length: 12
clone size: NA
D gene: NA
J gene: TRBJ1-2
V gene: TRBV7-9
CDR3 protein: CASSLGTGGYTF
CDR3 DNA: TGTGCCAGCAGCTTAGGGACGGGGGGCTACACCTTC

CDR3 length: 15
clone size: NA
D gene: NA
J gene: TRBJ2-7
V gene: TRBV5-5
CDR3 protein: CASSLDWKGSSEQYF
CDR3 DNA: TGTGCCAGCAGCTTGGATTGGAAAGGGAGTAGCGAGCAGTACTTC

CDR3 length: 13
clone size: NA
D gene: NA
J gene: TRBJ2-7
V gene: TRBV9
CDR3 protein: CASSEALDYEQYF
CDR3 DNA: TGTGCCAGCAGCGAGGCCCTAGACTACGAGCAGTACTTC

CDR3 length: 12
clone size: NA
D gene: NA
J gene: TRBJ2-7
V gene: TRBV29-1
CDR3 protein: CSVEWGSYEQYF
CDR3 DNA: TGCAGCGTTGAGTGGGGTTCTTACGAGCAGTACTTC

CDR3 length: 13
clone size: NA
D gene: TRBD1
J gene: TRBJ1-2
V gene: TRBV10-3
CDR3 protein: CAISEAGQGGYTF
CDR3 DNA: TGTGCCATCAGTGAGGCTGGACAGGGAGGCTACACCTTC

CDR3 length: 15
clone size: few
D gene: TRBD2
J gene: TRBJ2-7
V gene: TRBV27
CDR3 protein: CASSPRTSDFYEQYF
CDR3 DNA: TGTGCCAGCAGTCCACGAACTAGCGATTTCTACGAGCAGTACTTC

CDR3 length: 14
clone size: NA
D gene: NA
J gene: TRBJ2-7
V gene: TRBV27
CDR3 protein: CASSFGAASYEQYF
CDR3 DNA: TGTGCCAGCAGTTTCGGAGCGGCCTCCTACGAGCAGTACTTC

CDR3 length: 13
clone size: NA
D gene: NA
J gene: TRBJ2-3
V gene: TRBV27
CDR3 protein: CASSLVGTDTQYF
CDR3 DNA: TGTGCCAGCAGTTTAGTCGGCACAGATACGCAGTATTTT

CDR3 length: 15
clone size: NA
D gene: NA
J gene: TRBJ2-6
V gene: TRBV27
CDR3 protein: CASLPRFSGANVLTF
CDR3 DNA: TGTGCCAGCCTACCCAGATTCTCTGGGGCCAACGTCCTGACTTTC

CDR3 length: 15
clone size: NA
D gene: NA
J gene: TRBJ2-7
V gene: TRBV5-4
CDR3 protein: CASSLAPLGTYEQYF
CDR3 DNA: TGTGCCAGCAGCTTGGCCCCACTAGGTACCTACGAGCAGTACTTC

CDR3 length: 13
clone size: NA
D gene: NA
J gene: TRBJ1-5
V gene: TRBV27
CDR3 protein: CASGRGLNQPQHF
CDR3 DNA: TGTGCCAGCGGACGGGGATTGAATCAGCCCCAGCATTTT

CDR3 length: 15
clone size: NA
D gene: NA
J gene: TRBJ2-2
V gene: TRBV15
CDR3 protein: CATSRGQPGPSRVFF
CDR3 DNA: TGTGCCACCAGCAGGGGACAACCGGGACCTTCCCGAGTGTTTTTT

CDR3 length: 15
clone size: NA
D gene: TRBD1
J gene: TRBJ2-7
V gene: TRBV28
CDR3 protein: CASSFRAGGPYEQYF
CDR3 DNA: TGTGCCAGCAGTTTTCGCGCAGGGGGTCCCTACGAGCAGTACTTC

CDR3 length: 15
clone size: NA
D gene: TRBD1
J gene: TRBJ1-2
V gene: TRBV6-1
CDR3 protein: CASSEGTGKAYGYTF
CDR3 DNA: TGTGCCAGCAGTGAGGGGACAGGGAAGGCCTATGGCTACACCTTC

CDR3 length: 13
clone size: once
D gene: NA
J gene: TRBJ1-2
V gene: TRBV27
CDR3 protein: CASSLSGGYGYTF
CDR3 DNA: TGTGCCAGCAGTTTATCCGGGGGCTATGGCTACACCTTC

CDR3 length: 12
clone size: NA
D gene: NA
J gene: TRBJ1-3
V gene: TRBV12-1
CDR3 protein: CASPVSGNTIYF
CDR3 DNA: TGTGCCAGCCCGGTTTCTGGAAACACCATATATTTT

CDR3 length: 17
clone size: NA
D gene: TRBD2
J gene: TRBJ2-1
V gene: TRBV28
CDR3 protein: CASSLRNLAGGYNEQFF
CDR3 DNA: TGTGCCAGCAGTTTAAGAAACCTAGCGGGGGGATACAATGAGCAGTTCTTC

CDR3 length: 16
clone size: NA
D gene: TRBD1
J gene: TRBJ1-5
V gene: TRBV19
CDR3 protein: CASLLPGTGGNQPQHF
CDR3 DNA: TGTGCCAGTCTCCTCCCCGGGACAGGGGGCAATCAGCCCCAGCATTTT

CDR3 length: 11
clone size: NA
D gene: NA
J gene: TRBJ2-2
V gene: TRBV9
CDR3 protein: CASSVSGELFF
CDR3 DNA: TGTGCCAGCAGCGTTTCTGGGGAGCTGTTTTTT

CDR3 length: 13
clone size: few
D gene: TRBD1
J gene: TRBJ1-5
V gene: TRBV7-9
CDR3 protein: CASSFSGTGEEHF
CDR3 DNA: TGTGCCAGCAGCTTCTCGGGGACAGGGGAGGAGCATTTT

CDR3 length: 13
clone size: NA
D gene: NA
J gene: TRBJ1-5
V gene: TRBV28
CDR3 protein: CASSLTVNQPQHF
CDR3 DNA: TGTGCCAGCAGTTTGACCGTCAATCAGCCCCAGCATTTT

CDR3 length: 13
clone size: NA
D gene: NA
J gene: TRBJ1-2
V gene: TRBV14
CDR3 protein: CASSQGKNYGYTF
CDR3 DNA: TGTGCCAGCAGCCAAGGCAAAAACTATGGCTACACCTTC

CDR3 length: 15
clone size: NA
D gene: NA
J gene: TRBJ1-3
V gene: TRBV28
CDR3 protein: CASSRTSGSGNTIYF
CDR3 DNA: TGTGCCAGCAGCCGCACTTCGGGCTCTGGAAACACCATATATTTT

CDR3 length: 16
clone size: once
D gene: TRBD1
J gene: TRBJ2-3
V gene: TRBV7-9
CDR3 protein: CASSPKPDRGTDTQYF
CDR3 DNA: TGTGCCAGCAGCCCAAAACCGGACAGGGGCACAGATACGCAGTATTTT

CDR3 length: 15
clone size: NA
D gene: TRBD1
J gene: TRBJ1-2
V gene: TRBV6-5
CDR3 protein: CASSSPRQGAQGYTF
CDR3 DNA: TGTGCCAGCAGCTCCCCTAGACAGGGGGCGCAGGGCTACACCTTC

CDR3 length: 16
clone size: NA
D gene: TRBD2
J gene: TRBJ2-7
V gene: TRBV4-3
CDR3 protein: CASSHDNLAGTYEQYF
CDR3 DNA: TGCGCCAGCAGCCATGATAATCTAGCGGGAACCTACGAGCAGTACTTC

CDR3 length: 15
clone size: NA
D gene: NA
J gene: TRBJ2-1
V gene: TRBV9
CDR3 protein: CASSATLGGVNEQFF
CDR3 DNA: TGTGCCAGCAGCGCCACCCTAGGGGGGGTTAATGAGCAGTTCTTC

CDR3 length: 15
clone size: NA
D gene: TRBD1
J gene: TRBJ2-7
V gene: TRBV5-1
CDR3 protein: CASSLGRGLSYEQYF
CDR3 DNA: TGCGCCAGCAGCTTGGGAAGGGGGCTCTCCTACGAGCAGTACTTC

CDR3 length: 13
clone size: NA
D gene: NA
J gene: TRBJ2-5
V gene: TRBV7-7
CDR3 protein: CASSERGELTQYF
CDR3 DNA: TGTGCCAGCAGCGAACGGGGCGAGCTGACCCAGTACTTC

CDR3 length: 14
clone size: once
D gene: TRBD2
J gene: TRBJ2-1
V gene: TRBV4-1
CDR3 protein: CASSHPTSEVEQFF
CDR3 DNA: TGCGCCAGCAGCCATCCAACTAGCGAAGTTGAGCAGTTCTTC

CDR3 length: 18
clone size: NA
D gene: NA
J gene: TRBJ1-2
V gene: TRBV9
CDR3 protein: CASSVAPLLQGLNYGYTF
CDR3 DNA: TGTGCCAGCAGCGTAGCCCCCCTATTACAGGGACTTAACTATGGCTACACCTTC

CDR3 length: 14
clone size: NA
D gene: NA
J gene: TRBJ1-4
V gene: TRBV5-1
CDR3 protein: CASSYDGVGEKLFF
CDR3 DNA: TGCGCCAGCAGCTATGACGGGGTTGGGGAAAAACTGTTTTTT